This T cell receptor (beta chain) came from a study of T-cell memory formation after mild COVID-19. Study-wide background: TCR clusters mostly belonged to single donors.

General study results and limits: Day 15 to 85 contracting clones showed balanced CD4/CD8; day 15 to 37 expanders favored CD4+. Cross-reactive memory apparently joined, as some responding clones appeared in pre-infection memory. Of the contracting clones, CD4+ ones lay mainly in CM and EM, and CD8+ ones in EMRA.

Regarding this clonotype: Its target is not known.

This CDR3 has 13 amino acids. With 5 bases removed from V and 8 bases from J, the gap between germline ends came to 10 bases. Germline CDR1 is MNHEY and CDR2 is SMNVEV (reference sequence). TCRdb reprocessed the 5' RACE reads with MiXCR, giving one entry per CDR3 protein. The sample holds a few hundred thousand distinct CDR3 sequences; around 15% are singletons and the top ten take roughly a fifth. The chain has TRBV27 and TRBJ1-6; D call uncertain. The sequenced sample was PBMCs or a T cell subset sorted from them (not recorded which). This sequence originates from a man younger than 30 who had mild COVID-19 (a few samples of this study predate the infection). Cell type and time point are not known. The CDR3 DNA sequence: TGTGCCAGCAGTCACCGGGCATATTCACCCCTCCACTTT. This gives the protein CASSHRAYSPLHF.